Each of the 27 T cell receptor beta chains below was sequenced from the same sample in a study of cytomegalovirus exposure and HLA in healthy donors (TCRdb year 2017). The library was produced with the immunoSEQ multiplex PCR assay. For the multiplex PCR, a mixture combining 60 forward primers for TCR Vbeta segments and 13 reverse primers for TCR Jbeta segments was used. Not all clones reach the TCRdb copy of this immuneACCESS table, which keeps in-frame sequences only. Checked studies attribute under half of the gap to unresolved V genes and leave the rest unexplained. This sample lists some 170,000 clones; 79% were detected once. In total, the top ten clones hold roughly 2% of the sample. Sequencing was carried out using PBMCs. These receptors were taken from a man aged 40-55 years in good health and CMV-seronegative.

CDR3 DNA: TGTGCCAGCTCACCCCGGACTAGCGGGAGGGGGTACGAGCAGTACTTC. It specifies CASSPRTSGRGYEQYF. The gene calls are TRBV18 and TRBJ2-7, with 15 bases fitting TRBD2. Germline values: CDR1 KGHSH, CDR2 LQKENI. J was trimmed by 4 bases and V by 3 bases; bases with no gene match: 4. The CDR3 extends over 16 amino acids.

V is TRBV7-9 and J is TRBJ2-5; the match to TRBD2 covers 9 bases. Germline values: CDR1 SEHNR, CDR2 FQNEAQ (reference sequence). V dropped 5 bases and J dropped 0; count of bases not matched to a gene: 16. CDR3 length equals 19 residues. The CDR3 loop reads CASSPLVDVAGEYQETQYF. CDR3 coding DNA: TGTGCCAGCAGCCCCCTGGTAGATGTAGCGGGAGAATACCAAGAGACCCAGTACTTC.

The chain uses TRBV7-2 and TRBJ2-5, with D hard to call. CDR1 is SGHTA, CDR2 FQGNSA, per germline. This CDR3 is built from 14 residues. Trimming shortened V by 6 bases and J by 2 bases, and 13 bases separated the two germline ends. The CDR3: CASSRSRTQETQYF. As DNA, the CDR3 is TGTGCCAGCAGTCGTTCACGCACACAAGAGACCCAGTACTTC.

The chain employs TRBV6-1 and TRBJ2-5; D perhaps matches TRBD1 (6 bases). Trimming removed 4 bases from V and 11 bases from J, with 17 bases in between. This CDR3 is built from 13 residues. Germline-derived CDR1 and CDR2 are MNHNS and SASEGT. The CDR3 DNA reads TGTGCCAGCAGTGCTCCAGGGGTGAGAGAGCAGTACTTC. It specifies CASSAPGVREQYF.

The chain carries TRBV7-2 and TRBJ2-1; 11 nucleotides agree with TRBD2. V lost 4 bases to trimming and J lost 6 bases; unmatched junction nucleotides: 5. The CDR3 length is 15 residues. The germline gives CDR1 SGHTA, CDR2 FQGNSA. As DNA, the CDR3 is TGTGCCAGCAGCTCGTATAGCGGGGGGGCCAATGAGCAGTTCTTC. It is translated as CASSSYSGGANEQFF.

This clone has a single count. The chain recombines TRBV5-1 with TRBJ2-3; D unclear. This CDR3 region has 13 residues. Trimming left V 7 bases short and J 1 base short, with 10 bases between. Germline-derived CDR1 and CDR2 are SGHRS and YFSETQ. The CDR3: CASGPLRTDTQYF. The CDR3 coding sequence is TGCGCCAGCGGCCCTCTGCGCACAGATACGCAGTATTTT.

The rearrangement links TRBV5-4 to TRBJ2-3; D is possibly TRBD1 (6 bases). CDR1 is SGHNT, CDR2 YYREEE, per germline (reference sequence). The CDR3 runs 14 residues. Trimming pared 1 base from V and 5 bases from J, leaving 11 bases between. CDR3 sequence reads: CASSLTGFRDTQYF. CDR3 DNA: TGTGCCAGCAGCTTGACAGGGTTCAGAGATACGCAGTATTTT.

This chain uses TRBV6-1 with TRBJ2-7; the D is unclear. V shed 1 base and J shed 2 bases, with 9 bases lying between them. This CDR3 is 14 amino acids long. Germline loops: CDR1 MNHNS, CDR2 SASEGT. CDR3 residues: CASSEGHETYEQYF. DNA of the CDR3: TGTGCCAGCAGTGAAGGACACGAGACCTACGAGCAGTACTTC.

The J gene is TRBJ2-5, the V gene TRBV5-4; TRBD1 aligns across 7 bases. CDR1 is SGHNT and CDR2 is YYREEE in the germline V gene (reference sequence). V gave up 0 bases and J gave up 3 bases; unmatched junction bases: 2. This CDR3 comprises 14 residues. This CDR3 is CASSLAGTEETQYF. CDR3 nucleotides: TGTGCCAGCAGCTTGGCTGGGACAGAAGAGACCCAGTACTTC.

The chain recombines TRBV7-9 with TRBJ2-5; D unresolved. CDR3 length: 11 residues. V was shortened by 6 bases and J by 3 bases, with 5 bases between the two germline ends. Germline V CDR1 and CDR2: SEHNR, FQNEAQ (reference sequence). The CDR3 is CASSLKETQYF. CDR3 nucleotide sequence: TGTGCCAGCAGTCTTAAAGAGACCCAGTACTTC.

The chain combines TRBV19 with TRBJ2-7; 9 positions match TRBD2. The CDR3 contains 15 residues. Unmatched junction bases numbered 11, after V lost 5 bases and J lost 6 bases. CDR1 is LNHDA, CDR2 SQIVND, per germline (reference sequence). In nucleotides, the CDR3 is TGTGCCAGTAGTGCCCGCGGGGGGGCAGACGGCGAGCAGTACTTC. This encodes CASSARGGADGEQYF. The full variable domain, in which reference TRBV19 and TRBJ2-7 provide the parts outside the CDR3, is DGGITQSPKYLFRKEGQNVTLSCEQNLNHDAMYWYRQDPGQGLRLIYYSQIVNDFQKGDIAEGYSVSREKKESFPLTVTSAQKNPTAFYLCASSARGGADGEQYFGPGTRLTVT.

This sequence joins TRBV27 and TRBJ2-1; tentative D call: TRBD1 (5 bases). V shed 0 bases and J shed 5 bases, with 8 bases lying between them. The CDR3 sequence is 14 residues long. The germline gives CDR1 MNHEY, CDR2 SMNVEV (reference sequence). The CDR3 here is CASSLSPGHNEQFF. As DNA, the CDR3 is TGTGCCAGCAGTTTATCTCCAGGGCACAATGAGCAGTTCTTC.

CDR3 nucleotides: TGTGCCAGCAGCTTGACTAGCGGAGTTTACAATGAGCAGTTCTTC. Its protein is CASSLTSGVYNEQFF. This sequence joins TRBV11-2 and TRBJ2-1; 9 bases match TRBD2. CDR1 is SGHAT and CDR2 is FQNNGV in the germline V gene. This CDR3 spans 15 amino acids. The trim removed 3 bases at V and 4 bases at J, leaving 4 bases unmatched.

The V and J genes are TRBV19 and TRBJ2-7; the match to TRBD1 covers 9 bases. V trimming: 5 bases; J trimming: 3 bases; junction bases outside the gene matches: 5. Germline V gene lookup returns CDR1 LNHDA and CDR2 SQIVND (reference sequence). This CDR3 comprises 14 residues. For the CDR3, the DNA is TGTGCCAGTAGTCCCAGACAGGGGGGCTACGAGCAGTACTTC. Its translation is CASSPRQGGYEQYF.

This clone has just one count. The chain couples TRBV5-6 to TRBJ2-7; 9 bases map to TRBD1. Trimming took 0 bases from V and 0 from J; bases not matched to a gene: 4. This CDR3 comprises 16 residues. From germline, CDR1 is SGHDT and CDR2 YYEEEE. CDR3 nucleotide sequence: TGTGCCAGCAGCTTGGTGGGACAGGGTTTCTCCTACGAGCAGTACTTC. It codes for CASSLVGQGFSYEQYF.

In its sample, this clone was seen a few times. The V call is TRBV28, the J call TRBJ1-5, with D uncertain. The CDR3 loop spans 12 amino acids. Germline values: CDR1 MDHEN, CDR2 SYDVKM. Trimming pared 10 bases from V and 7 bases from J, leaving 14 bases between. CDR3 residues: CATSSQWQPQHF. Here the CDR3 DNA reads TGTGCCACCTCCTCCCAGTGGCAGCCCCAGCATTTT.

In its sample, this clone was seen a few times. The V call is TRBV6-5, the J call TRBJ1-1; maybe TRBD1 (5 bases). V lost 8 bases and J lost 9, with 16 bases in between. The CDR3 covers 12 residues. Germline assignment: CDR1 MNHEY and CDR2 SVGAGI. The DNA for the CDR3 is TGTGCCAGCGCCCTGGGGGGGAGTCAAGCTTTCTTT. It encodes CASALGGSQAFF.

This clone was found a few times. This chain joins TRBV7-9 and TRBJ2-7, with 8 bases aligning to TRBD1. With V trimmed by 4 bases and J by 6 bases, 8 bases remained unmatched. The CDR3 has 14 amino acids. CDR1 is SEHNR and CDR2 is FQNEAQ in the germline V gene (reference sequence). The DNA for the CDR3 is TGTGCCAGCAGCTGGACCCGACAGGGGCGCGAGCAGTACTTC. Amino acids: CASSWTRQGREQYF.

This chain uses TRBV19 with TRBJ2-3; D is perhaps TRBD1 (6 bases). Germline-derived CDR1 and CDR2 are LNHDA and SQIVND (reference sequence). The CDR3 contains 14 residues. With 5 bases removed from V and 4 bases from J, the gap between germline ends came to 13 bases. CDR3 DNA: TGTGCCAGTAGTCTCTCGACAGGCGCAGATACGCAGTATTTT. Translated: CASSLSTGADTQYF.

V gene TRBV2 combines with J gene TRBJ2-1; 8 bases are a match to TRBD1. CDR1 is SNHLY, CDR2 FYNNEI, per germline. The V and J ends lost 1 base and 7 bases, in that order; junction bases with no gene match: 12. The CDR3 loop spans 17 amino acids. The CDR3 region has the DNA TGTGCCAGCAGTGAAGGTCGGGCGGCCAGGGGGCTAAATGAGCAGTTCTTC. This codes for CASSEGRAARGLNEQFF.

J is TRBJ2-7 and V is TRBV5-5, with 12 bases lining up with TRBD1. This CDR3 contains 17 residues. V lost 0 bases and J lost 2; bases outside the gene matches: 6. CDR1 and CDR2 from the germline V gene are SGHKS and YYEKEE (reference sequence). CDR3 amino acids: CASSLGGTGGYPYEQYF. The CDR3 DNA follows: TGTGCCAGCAGCTTGGGTGGGACAGGGGGCTATCCCTACGAGCAGTACTTC.

The J gene is TRBJ2-3, the V gene TRBV5-4, with D maybe TRBD1 (5 bases). This CDR3 region has 16 residues. Germline V lookup: CDR1 SGHNT, CDR2 YYREEE (reference sequence). Trimming removed 0 bases from V and 0 bases from J, with 11 bases in between. CDR3 region: CASSLAGQGSTDTQYF. The CDR3 nucleotides are TGTGCCAGCAGCTTGGCCGGGCAGGGTAGCACAGATACGCAGTATTTT. Based on the CDR3 plus reference TRBV5-4 and TRBJ2-3, the full variable domain is ETGVTQSPTHLIKTRGQQVTLRCSSQSGHNTVSWYQQALGQGPQFIFQYYREEENGRGNFPPRFSGLQFPNYSSELNVNALELDDSALYLCASSLAGQGSTDTQYFGPGTRLTVL.

Regarding this clone: An end of the junction differs from the germline gene, which may be a read error. J is TRBJ2-2 and V is TRBV7-6; 10 bases are shared with TRBD1. The CDR3 extends over 15 amino acids. The germline V gene has CDR1 SGHVS and CDR2 FNYEAQ. The CDR3 sequence: CASTRQGANTGELFF. The CDR3 DNA follows: TGTGCCAGCACAAGACAGGGGGCGAATACCGGGGAGCTGTTTTTT.

This clone was found a few times. V is TRBV4-1 and J is TRBJ1-1; D is possibly TRBD1 (5 bases). Germline V gives CDR1 MGHRA, CDR2 YSYEKL. V was trimmed by 1 base and J by 4 bases, leaving 13 bases between them. The CDR3 consists of 15 residues. As DNA, the CDR3 is TGCGCCAGCAGCCAAGGTGTGGGCAGGGTCACTGAAGCTTTCTTT. Encoded protein: CASSQGVGRVTEAFF.

This clone has a single count. J is TRBJ2-3 and V is TRBV27, with 16 bases identical to TRBD2. The CDR3 sequence is 21 residues long. V lost 4 bases, J lost 3 bases, and 16 bases stayed unmatched. Germline V gene sequence: CDR1 MNHEY, CDR2 SMNVEV (reference sequence). CDR3 nucleotide sequence: TGTGCCAGCAGTTCGCCCGGGACTAGCGGGAGGGCCAGAGTGGTTACAGATACGCAGTATTTT. Translation: CASSSPGTSGRARVVTDTQYF.

With respect to this clone: This sample includes further DNA sequences coding for the same CDR3. The rearrangement uses TRBV27 and TRBJ2-7, with D perhaps TRBD1 (5 bases). CDR1 is MNHEY and CDR2 is SMNVEV in the germline V gene (reference sequence). The CDR3 runs 16 residues. The V gene lost 4 bases and the J gene lost 0 bases, with 16 bases spanning the gap. The CDR3 region has the DNA TGTGCCAGCAGTTCACGAAACCAGGGTGGCTCCTACGAGCAGTACTTC. Translating gives CASSSRNQGGSYEQYF.

The chain employs TRBV11-2 and TRBJ2-1, with D maybe TRBD2 (6 bases). Germline CDR1 reads SGHAT; CDR2 reads FQNNGV. The V end was cut by 3 bases, the J end by 8 bases, with 20 bases between. The CDR3 loop spans 16 amino acids. Here the CDR3 reads CASSFSGGGARDEQFF. In DNA form, the CDR3 reads TGTGCCAGCAGCTTTTCCGGCGGAGGGGCTAGGGATGAGCAGTTCTTC. The whole variable domain, filled in from reference TRBV11-2 and TRBJ2-1, reads EAGVAQSPRYKIIEKRQSVAFWCNPISGHATLYWYQQILGQGPKLLIQFQNNGVVDDSQLPKDRFSAERLKGVDSTLKIQPAKLEDSAVYLCASSFSGGGARDEQFFGPGTRLTVL.